One sample yielded the 8 T cell receptor beta chains listed below, sequenced in a study of blood T cell repertoires in COVID-19. Sequencing was performed with immunoSEQ multiplex PCR; in TCRdb, only in-frame clones are kept and a portion is missing. The sample lists around 400,000 clones, 80% to 90% occurring once. Sequencing input: peripheral blood. Receptors originate from a woman aged 55 to 70 with COVID-19, enrolled during active disease.

This CDR3 is CASSQALAGKTYEQYF. DNA for the CDR3: TGTGCCAGCAGCCAAGCCCTGGCAGGTAAAACCTACGAGCAGTACTTC. The rearrangement links TRBV14 to TRBJ2-7, with D unresolved. Germline CDR1 SGHDN, CDR2 FVKESK. V was clipped by 1 base and J by 2 bases, with 15 bases between them. The CDR3 is 16 amino acids.

This clone was observed a few times. J is TRBJ2-5 and V is TRBV4-2; 9 bases are shared with TRBD2. Trimming took 4 bases from V and 2 from J; bases not matched to a gene: 5. CDR1 and CDR2 (germline): LGHNA, YNFKEQ. This CDR3 region has 15 residues. CDR3 bases: TGTGCCAGCAGCCCGTCGACTAGCGGACAAGAGACCCAGTACTTC. Its protein is CASSPSTSGQETQYF.

The chain is built from TRBV7-9 and TRBJ1-6; no clear D gene. CDR1 is SEHNR and CDR2 is FQNEAQ in the germline V gene (reference sequence). The CDR3 contains 14 residues. The V gene lost 4 bases and the J gene lost 12 bases, with 16 bases spanning the gap. As DNA, the CDR3 is TGTGCCAGCAGCTCTCCTGGCCGATTTGGACCCCTCCACTTT. Translating gives CASSSPGRFGPLHF.

The chain is built from TRBV12-3 or TRBV12-4 and TRBJ1-1; 7 bases are a match to TRBD1. The junction had 5 bases not matched to a gene; V was cut back by 5 bases and J by 11 bases. The CDR3 has 11 residues. The CDR3 DNA is TGTGCCAGCAGTAGAGGACAGGTGGCTTTCTTT. This codes for CASSRGQVAFF.

The CDR3 loop is CASRVGGNEQFF. In DNA form, the CDR3 reads TGCGCCAGCAGAGTGGGGGGTAATGAGCAGTTCTTC. The gene calls are TRBV5-1 and TRBJ2-1; D may be TRBD2 (6 bases). Germline CDR1 reads SGHRS; CDR2 reads YFSETQ. The length of the CDR3 is 12 residues. V was cut by 5 bases and J by 7 bases, with 10 bases left in between.

This clone occurred once. The V call is TRBV18, the J call TRBJ1-1, with a possible D match to TRBD1 (5 bases). With 3 bases removed from V and 4 bases from J, the gap between germline ends came to 9 bases. There are 13 residues in the CDR3. The V gene's germline CDR1 is KGHSH and CDR2 LQKENI. DNA of the CDR3: TGTGCCAGCTCACCCGGACAATTCACTGAAGCTTTCTTT. Protein: CASSPGQFTEAFF.

This clone was recorded at least ten times. The chain has TRBV4-1 and TRBJ1-5; D remains unclear. Germline CDR1 reads MGHRA; CDR2 reads YSYEKL. The CDR3 has 14 amino acids. V lost 4 bases, J lost 4 bases, and 11 bases lay in between. This CDR3 is CASSPPGINQPQHF. Here the CDR3 DNA reads TGCGCCAGCAGCCCCCCGGGGATAAATCAGCCCCAGCATTTT.

This chain joins TRBV4-2 and TRBJ1-1; the D is unclear. From germline, CDR1 is LGHNA and CDR2 YNFKEQ. With 1 base removed from V and 4 bases from J, the gap between germline ends came to 10 bases. The length of the CDR3 is 14 residues. The CDR3 DNA reads as TGTGCCAGCAGCCAAGGGATCGCGGGCACTGAAGCTTTCTTT. Translated, it gives CASSQGIAGTEAFF.